The 3 T cell receptor beta chains presented below share a single source sample, sequenced in a study of immune cell composition in non-small cell lung cancer. Normal lung sampling was at least 3 cm from the tumour, as distant as possible. The assay was immunoSEQ multiplex PCR, and TCRdb's table has in-frame clones only and misses some. This sample has several thousand clones, with 84% found just once. The specimen sequenced was non-adjacent lung tissue. All receptors derive from a human donor with non-small cell lung cancer.

V is TRBV7-8 and J is TRBJ1-2; D is unresolved. Germline V gives CDR1 SGHVS, CDR2 FQNEAQ. The CDR3 covers 15 residues. The V end lost 5 bases, the J end lost 2 bases, and 15 bases lay between the germline ends. CDR3 region: CASSPGRRLNYGYTF. CDR3 coding DNA: TGTGCCAGCAGCCCCGGGCGTCGCCTAAACTATGGCTACACCTTC.

This clone was picked up one time. The V call is TRBV4-3, the J call TRBJ2-7; 9 bases fit TRBD1. Per the germline V gene, CDR1 is LGHNA and CDR2 is YSLEER. Trimming took 0 bases from V and 0 from J; bases not matched to a gene: 6. CDR3 length: 17 amino acids. CDR3 amino acids: CASSQDYGTGSSYEQYF. CDR3 coding DNA: TGCGCCAGCAGCCAAGATTACGGGACAGGGAGCTCCTACGAGCAGTACTTC.

The rearrangement links TRBV18 to TRBJ2-5, with D perhaps TRBD2 (6 bases). CDR3 length: 15 amino acids. The germline V gene encodes CDR1 KGHSH and CDR2 LQKENI. V gave up 0 bases and J gave up 4 bases, with 12 bases separating them. CDR3 coding DNA: TGTGCCAGCTCACCACCGGTGGAGGGTACAGAGACCCAGTACTTC. Translation: CASSPPVEGTETQYF.